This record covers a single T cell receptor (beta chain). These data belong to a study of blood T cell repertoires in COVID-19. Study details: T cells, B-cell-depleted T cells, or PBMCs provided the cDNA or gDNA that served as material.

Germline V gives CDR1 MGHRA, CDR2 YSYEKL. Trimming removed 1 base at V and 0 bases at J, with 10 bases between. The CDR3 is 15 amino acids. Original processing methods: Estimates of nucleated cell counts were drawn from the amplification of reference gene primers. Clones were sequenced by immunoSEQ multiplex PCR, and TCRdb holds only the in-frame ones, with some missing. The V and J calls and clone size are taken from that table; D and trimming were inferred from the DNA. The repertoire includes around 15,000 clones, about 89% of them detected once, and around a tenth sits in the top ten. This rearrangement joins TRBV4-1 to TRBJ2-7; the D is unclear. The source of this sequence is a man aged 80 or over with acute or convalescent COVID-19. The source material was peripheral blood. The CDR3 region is CASSQVAPSSYEQYF. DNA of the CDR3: TGCGCCAGCAGCCAAGTAGCCCCGAGCTCCTACGAGCAGTACTTC.